A selection of T cell receptor beta chains follows, all from one sample in a study of cytomegalovirus exposure and HLA in healthy donors. Some clones are missing from TCRdb's copy, which holds only in-frame ones; the method was immunoSEQ multiplex PCR. The table records around 130,000 clones, 70% to 90% of them present only once. The sequencing sample was made of PBMCs. The receptors were gathered from a woman aged 25 to 45 in good health and CMV-seronegative. CDR3s include the opening cysteine and the closing phenylalanine or tryptophan. The D gene is left open where the match is weak. Clone size is stated in some rows and not others, as once, few, many or a class when expanded.

CASSLRQGSYEQYF TGTGCCAGCAGCTTACGACAGGGATCCTACGAGCAGTACTTC TRBD1 TRBJ2-7 TRBV7-2 NA
CASSLPSAAGLTNYGYTF TGTGCCAGCAGCTTACCCTCCGCGGCGGGTTTGACCAACTATGGCTACACCTTC NA TRBJ1-2 TRBV7-8 NA
CASSIRSGEKLFF TGTGCCAGTAGTATCCGGAGCGGAGAAAAACTGTTTTTT NA TRBJ1-4 TRBV19 NA
CASSPDGTGINQPQHF TGCGCCAGCAGCCCCGACGGGACAGGCATCAATCAGCCCCAGCATTTT TRBD1 TRBJ1-5 TRBV23-1 NA
CASSLKRGPYNEQFF TGTGCTAGCAGCTTGAAGCGGGGACCGTACAATGAGCAGTTCTTC TRBD2 TRBJ2-1 TRBV7-7 NA
CASSPGTGHTGELFF TGTGCCAGTAGCCCCGGGACAGGGCACACCGGGGAGCTGTTTTTT TRBD1 TRBJ2-2 TRBV19 NA
CASPIRGQVASNTGELFF TGTGCCAGCCCGATACGGGGACAGGTGGCATCGAACACCGGGGAGCTGTTTTTT TRBD1 TRBJ2-2 TRBV7-9 NA
CASSRGTQVAYSNQPQHF TGTGCCAGCAGCCGTGGGACACAGGTGGCTTATAGCAATCAGCCCCAGCATTTT NA TRBJ1-5 TRBV7-3 NA
CAIRTKSNTQYF TGTGCCATACGGACTAAGTCAAATACGCAGTATTTT NA TRBJ2-3 TRBV27 NA
CASRGSGVDPGELFF TGTGCCAGCAGGGGCTCGGGGGTGGATCCCGGGGAGCTGTTTTTT NA TRBJ2-2 TRBV6-1 NA
CSVVRRGNEKLFF TGCAGCGTTGTGCGCAGGGGGAATGAAAAACTGTTTTTT TRBD1 TRBJ1-4 TRBV29-1 NA
CASRMGHLNTEAFF TGTGCCAGCAGGATGGGACACTTGAACACTGAAGCTTTCTTT NA TRBJ1-1 TRBV2 NA
CASSQTGGGETQYF TGTGCCAGCAGTCAGACAGGGGGCGGTGAGACCCAGTACTTC TRBD1 TRBJ2-5 TRBV27 NA
CASSHPTRGQLDTQYF TGTGCCAGCAGCCACCCGACAAGGGGGCAATTGGATACGCAGTATTTT TRBD1 TRBJ2-3 TRBV4-2 NA
CASRDFGGKNIQYF TGTGCCAGCAGGGATTTCGGGGGCAAAAACATTCAGTACTTC NA TRBJ2-4 TRBV2 NA
CASSFSQGTAFF TGTGCCAGCAGCTTTAGTCAGGGCACGGCTTTCTTT NA TRBJ1-1 TRBV7-3 NA
CASSKFVRVQDTQYF TGTGCCAGTAGTAAGTTTGTCAGGGTTCAAGATACGCAGTATTTT NA TRBJ2-3 TRBV19 NA
CASSPSGGAGETQYF TGCGCCAGCAGCCCTAGCGGGGGGGCCGGAGAGACCCAGTACTTC TRBD2 TRBJ2-5 TRBV4-3 NA
CASSPPGQGAGEQFF TGTGCCAGCAGTCCCCCGGGCCAGGGGGCGGGGGAGCAGTTCTTC TRBD1 TRBJ2-1 TRBV2 NA
CASSVSGGALQLGTEAFF TGTGCCAGCAGCGTCTCAGGGGGCGCATTGCAACTTGGCACTGAAGCTTTCTTT TRBD1 TRBJ1-1 TRBV9 NA
CASSPEWSQPQHF TGTGCCAGCAGCCCCGAGTGGAGTCAGCCCCAGCATTTT NA TRBJ1-5 TRBV6-5 NA
CASSPSQPFRPESEQYF TGTGCCAGCTCACCAAGTCAACCGTTCCGCCCGGAGTCCGAGCAGTACTTC NA TRBJ2-7 TRBV18 NA
CASNPSPQGNYGYTF TGTGCCAGCAACCCATCCCCTCAGGGTAACTATGGCTACACCTTC NA TRBJ1-2 TRBV6-1 NA
CATSRATFRMGTIDTQYF TGTGCCACCAGCAGAGCCACTTTCAGAATGGGGACAATAGATACGCAGTATTTT NA TRBJ2-3 TRBV15 NA
CASSASTAQSYEQYF TGTGCCAGCAGTGCCAGCACGGCACAGTCGTACGAGCAGTACTTC NA TRBJ2-7 TRBV6-1 NA
CASSPSLATNEKLFF TGTGCCAGCAGCCCGAGCTTGGCAACTAATGAAAAACTGTTTTTT NA TRBJ1-4 TRBV6-6 NA
CASSQDRRQGGTDTQYF TGTGCCAGCAGCCAAGATCGACGACAGGGCGGCACAGATACGCAGTATTTT TRBD1 TRBJ2-3 TRBV14 NA
CASSLRGALGQLNNEQFF TGTGCCAGCAGCTTACGGGGGGCCCTAGGGCAACTCAACAATGAGCAGTTCTTC NA TRBJ2-1 TRBV7-6 NA
CASSQAGLRDRVSGYTF TGTGCCAGCAGCCAAGCGGGTCTCCGGGACAGGGTCTCTGGCTACACCTTC TRBD1 TRBJ1-2 TRBV4-2 NA
CASSPRQINTEAFF TGTGCCAGCAGCCCTCGACAGATTAACACTGAAGCTTTCTTT NA TRBJ1-1 TRBV2 few
CSVEVPGTGYEQYF TGCAGCGTTGAAGTCCCCGGGACAGGCTACGAGCAGTACTTC TRBD1 TRBJ2-7 TRBV29-1 NA
CASSSGRGLYEQYF TGTGCCAGCAGCTCCGGGAGGGGGCTCTACGAGCAGTACTTC NA TRBJ2-7 TRBV6-6 NA
CASSLNFLGAQQYF TGTGCCAGCAGCTTAAACTTTCTGGGGGCCCAGCAGTACTTC NA TRBJ2-7 TRBV11-2 NA
CASSLDAAANTEAFF TGTGCCAGCAGCTTAGATGCTGCGGCGAACACTGAAGCTTTCTTT NA TRBJ1-1 TRBV7-2 NA
CASSLLQGGSEAFF TGTGCCAGCAGCTTGCTACAGGGGGGTTCGGAAGCTTTCTTT TRBD1 TRBJ1-1 TRBV5-6 NA
CASSLAQGSSGYGYTF TGTGCCAGCAGCCTAGCACAGGGATCCAGCGGCTATGGCTACACCTTC NA TRBJ1-2 TRBV11-2 NA
CAWRHSTGDPSSYNEQFF TGTGCCTGGCGACATTCAACGGGGGACCCGAGCTCCTACAATGAGCAGTTCTTC NA TRBJ2-1 TRBV30 NA
CAWQSAGKGQETQYF TGTGCCTGGCAATCGGCAGGGAAGGGCCAAGAGACCCAGTACTTC NA TRBJ2-5 TRBV30 NA
CASSQGERPWSETGELFF TGCGCCAGCAGCCAAGGGGAGCGTCCATGGAGTGAAACCGGGGAGCTGTTTTTT NA TRBJ2-2 TRBV4-1 NA
CASSFPRGGASYNEQFF TGTGCCAGCAGCTTTCCTCGCGGGGGGGCTAGTTACAATGAGCAGTTCTTC TRBD2 TRBJ2-1 TRBV5-4 NA
CASSSIPTQGISTNEKLFF TGCGCCAGCAGCAGCATTCCTACGCAGGGGATTTCCACTAATGAAAAACTGTTTTTT NA TRBJ1-4 TRBV5-1 NA
CASSLDYRGRTGELFF TGTGCCAGCAGCTTAGATTACCGCGGTAGGACCGGGGAGCTGTTTTTT NA TRBJ2-2 TRBV13 NA
CASSLGVAGGQETQYF TGCGCCAGCAGCTTGGGAGTAGCGGGGGGGCAAGAGACCCAGTACTTC TRBD2 TRBJ2-5 TRBV5-1 NA
CASSGPRATNEKLFF TGTGCCAGCAGTGGTCCCAGGGCAACTAATGAAAAACTGTTTTTT NA TRBJ1-4 TRBV2 NA
CASSPGGGETQYF TGTGCCAGTAGTCCAGGGGGCGGGGAGACCCAGTACTTC TRBD1 TRBJ2-5 TRBV19 NA
CASSQGQAPGYTF TGTGCCAGCAGCCAAGGTCAGGCCCCTGGCTACACCTTC NA TRBJ1-2 TRBV16 NA
CASSGQRLYQPQHF TGTGCCAGCAGTGGACAGAGACTTTATCAGCCCCAGCATTTT NA TRBJ1-5 TRBV2 NA
CASSLVQGGYEQYF TGCGCCAGCAGCTTGGTCCAGGGGGGCTACGAGCAGTACTTC NA TRBJ2-7 TRBV5-1 NA
CASSQYSTSGGPGSGELFF TGTGCCAGCAGCCAATACTCGACTAGCGGGGGCCCCGGTTCCGGGGAGCTGTTTTTT TRBD2 TRBJ2-2 TRBV4-2 NA
CASSVGGVGNYGYTF TGTGCCAGCAGCGTAGGGGGAGTCGGTAACTATGGCTACACCTTC NA TRBJ1-2 TRBV5-4 NA
CASSLRGAQANEKLFF TGTGCCAGCAGTTTACGGGGGGCGCAGGCTAATGAAAAACTGTTTTTT NA TRBJ1-4 TRBV27 NA